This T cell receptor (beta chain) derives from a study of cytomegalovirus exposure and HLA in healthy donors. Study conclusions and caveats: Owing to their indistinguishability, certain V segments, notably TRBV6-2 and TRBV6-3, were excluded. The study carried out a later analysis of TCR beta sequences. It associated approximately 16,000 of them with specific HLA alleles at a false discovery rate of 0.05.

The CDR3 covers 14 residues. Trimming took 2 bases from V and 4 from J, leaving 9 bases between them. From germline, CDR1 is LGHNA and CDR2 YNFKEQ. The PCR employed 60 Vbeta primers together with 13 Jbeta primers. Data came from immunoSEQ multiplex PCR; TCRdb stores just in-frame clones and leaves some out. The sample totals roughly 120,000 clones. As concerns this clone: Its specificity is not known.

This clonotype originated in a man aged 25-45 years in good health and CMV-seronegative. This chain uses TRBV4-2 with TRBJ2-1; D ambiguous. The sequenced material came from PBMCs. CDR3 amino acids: CASSQPDSYNEQFF. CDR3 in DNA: TGTGCCAGCAGCCAACCCGACTCTTACAATGAGCAGTTCTTC.